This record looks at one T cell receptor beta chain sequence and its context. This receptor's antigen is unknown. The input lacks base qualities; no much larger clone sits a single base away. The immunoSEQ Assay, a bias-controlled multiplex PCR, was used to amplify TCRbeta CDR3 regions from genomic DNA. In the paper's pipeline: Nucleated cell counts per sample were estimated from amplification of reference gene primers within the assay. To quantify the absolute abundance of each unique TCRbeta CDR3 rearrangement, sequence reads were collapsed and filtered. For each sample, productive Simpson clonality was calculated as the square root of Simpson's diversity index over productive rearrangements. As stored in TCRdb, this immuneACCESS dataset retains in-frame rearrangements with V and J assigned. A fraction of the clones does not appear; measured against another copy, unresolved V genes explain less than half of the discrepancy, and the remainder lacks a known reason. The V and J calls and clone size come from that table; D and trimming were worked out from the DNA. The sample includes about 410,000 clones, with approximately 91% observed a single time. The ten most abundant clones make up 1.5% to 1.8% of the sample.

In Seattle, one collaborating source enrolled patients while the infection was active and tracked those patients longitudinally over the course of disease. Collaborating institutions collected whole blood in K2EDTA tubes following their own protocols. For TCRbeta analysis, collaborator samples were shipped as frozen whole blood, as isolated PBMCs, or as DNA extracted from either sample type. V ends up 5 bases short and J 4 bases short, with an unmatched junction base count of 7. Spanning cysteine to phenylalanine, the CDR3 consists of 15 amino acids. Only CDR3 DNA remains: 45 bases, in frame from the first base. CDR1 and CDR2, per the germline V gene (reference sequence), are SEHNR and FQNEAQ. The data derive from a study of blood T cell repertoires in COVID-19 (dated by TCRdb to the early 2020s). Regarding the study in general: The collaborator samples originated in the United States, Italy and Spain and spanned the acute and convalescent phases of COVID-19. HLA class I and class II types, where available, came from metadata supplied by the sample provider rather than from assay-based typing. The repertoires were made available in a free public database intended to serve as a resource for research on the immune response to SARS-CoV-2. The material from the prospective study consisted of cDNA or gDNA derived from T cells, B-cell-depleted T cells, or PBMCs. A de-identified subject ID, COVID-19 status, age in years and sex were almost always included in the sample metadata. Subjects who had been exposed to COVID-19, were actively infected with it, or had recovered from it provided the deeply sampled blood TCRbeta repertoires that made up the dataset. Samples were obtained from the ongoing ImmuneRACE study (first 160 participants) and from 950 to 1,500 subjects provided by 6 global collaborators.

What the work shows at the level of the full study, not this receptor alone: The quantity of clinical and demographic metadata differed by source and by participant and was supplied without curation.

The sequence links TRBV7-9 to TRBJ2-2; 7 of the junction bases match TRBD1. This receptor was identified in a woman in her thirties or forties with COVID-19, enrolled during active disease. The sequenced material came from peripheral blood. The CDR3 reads CASSTGTAITGELFF. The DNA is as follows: TGTGCCAGCAGCACGGGGACAGCAATCACCGGGGAGCTGTTTTTT. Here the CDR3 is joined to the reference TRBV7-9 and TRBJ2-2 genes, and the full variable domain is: DTGVSQNPRHKITKRGQNVTFRCDPISEHNRLYWYRQTLGQGPEFLTYFQNEAQLEKSRLLSDRFSAERPKGSFSTLEIQRTEQGDSAMYLCASSTGTAITGELFFGEGSRLTVL.